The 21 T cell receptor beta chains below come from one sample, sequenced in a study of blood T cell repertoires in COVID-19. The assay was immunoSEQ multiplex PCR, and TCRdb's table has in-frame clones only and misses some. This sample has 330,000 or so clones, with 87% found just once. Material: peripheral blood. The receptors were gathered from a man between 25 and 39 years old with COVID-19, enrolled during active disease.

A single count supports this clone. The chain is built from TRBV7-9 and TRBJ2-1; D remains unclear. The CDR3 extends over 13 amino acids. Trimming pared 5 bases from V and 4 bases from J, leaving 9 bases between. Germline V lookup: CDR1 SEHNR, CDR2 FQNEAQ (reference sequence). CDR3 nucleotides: TGTGCCAGCAGCCCTCCGGGTTACAATGAGCAGTTCTTC. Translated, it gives CASSPPGYNEQFF.

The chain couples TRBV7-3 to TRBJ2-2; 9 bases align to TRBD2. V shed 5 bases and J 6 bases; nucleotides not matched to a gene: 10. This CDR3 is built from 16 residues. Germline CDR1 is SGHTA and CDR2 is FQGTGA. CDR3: CASSPILAGVPGELFF. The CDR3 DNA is TGTGCCAGCAGCCCGATCTTAGCGGGAGTACCCGGGGAGCTGTTTTTT. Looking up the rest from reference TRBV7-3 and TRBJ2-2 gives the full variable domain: GAGVSQTPSNKVTEKGKYVELRCDPISGHTALYWYRQSLGQGPEFLIYFQGTGAADDSGLPNDRFFAVRPEGSVSTLKIQRTERGDSAVYLCASSPILAGVPGELFFGEGSRLTVL.

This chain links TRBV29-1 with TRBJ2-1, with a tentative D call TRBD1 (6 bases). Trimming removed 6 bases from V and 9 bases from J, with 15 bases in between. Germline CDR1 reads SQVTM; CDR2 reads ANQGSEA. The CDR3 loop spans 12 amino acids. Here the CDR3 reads CSVPTGKGEQFF. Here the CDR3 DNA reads TGCAGCGTCCCCACAGGGAAAGGTGAGCAGTTCTTC.

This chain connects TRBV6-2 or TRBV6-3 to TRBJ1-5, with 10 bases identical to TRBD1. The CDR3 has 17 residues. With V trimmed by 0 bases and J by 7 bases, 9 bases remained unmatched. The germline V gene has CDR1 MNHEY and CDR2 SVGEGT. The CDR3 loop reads CASSYSPGTGDNQPQHF. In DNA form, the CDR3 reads TGTGCCAGCAGTTACTCTCCCGGGACAGGGGACAACCAGCCCCAGCATTTT.

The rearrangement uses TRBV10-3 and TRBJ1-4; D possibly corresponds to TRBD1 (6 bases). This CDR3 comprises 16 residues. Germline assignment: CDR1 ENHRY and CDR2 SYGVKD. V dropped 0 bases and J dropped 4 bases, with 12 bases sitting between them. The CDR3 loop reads CAISESGQGLNEKLFF. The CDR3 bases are TGTGCCATCAGTGAGTCGGGACAAGGACTTAATGAAAAACTGTTTTTT.

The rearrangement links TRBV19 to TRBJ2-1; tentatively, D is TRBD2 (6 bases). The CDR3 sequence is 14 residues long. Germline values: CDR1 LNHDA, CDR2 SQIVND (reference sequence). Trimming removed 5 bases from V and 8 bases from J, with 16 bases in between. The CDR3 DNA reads TGTGCCAGTAGTGGCTTAGCGGCCAACGATGAGCAGTTCTTC. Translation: CASSGLAANDEQFF.

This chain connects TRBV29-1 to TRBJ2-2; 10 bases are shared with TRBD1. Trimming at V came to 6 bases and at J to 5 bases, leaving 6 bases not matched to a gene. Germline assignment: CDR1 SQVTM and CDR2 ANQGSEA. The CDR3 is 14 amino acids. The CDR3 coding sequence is TGCAGCGTAACCCCGGGACAGGGGACCGGGGAGCTGTTTTTT. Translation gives CSVTPGQGTGELFF.

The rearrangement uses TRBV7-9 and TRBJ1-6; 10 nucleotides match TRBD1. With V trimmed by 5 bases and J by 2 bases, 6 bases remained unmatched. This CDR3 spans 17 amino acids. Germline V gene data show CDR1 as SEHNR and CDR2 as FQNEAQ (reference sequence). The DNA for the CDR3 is TGTGCCAGCAGCCTCGGACAGGGGGAGGCCTATAATTCACCCCTCCACTTT. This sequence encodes CASSLGQGEAYNSPLHF.

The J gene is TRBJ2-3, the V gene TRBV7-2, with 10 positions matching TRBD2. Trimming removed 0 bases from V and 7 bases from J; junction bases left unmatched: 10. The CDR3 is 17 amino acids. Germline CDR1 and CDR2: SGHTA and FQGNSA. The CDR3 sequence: CASSLAWASGRQNTQYF. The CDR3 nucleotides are TGTGCCAGCAGCTTAGCGTGGGCTAGCGGGAGACAAAATACGCAGTATTTT.

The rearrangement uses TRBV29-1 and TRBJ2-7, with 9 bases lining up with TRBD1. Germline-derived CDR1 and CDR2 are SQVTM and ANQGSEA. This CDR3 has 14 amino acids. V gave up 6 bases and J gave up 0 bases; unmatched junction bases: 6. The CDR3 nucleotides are TGCAGCGTCCAACAGGGGGCGTTCTCCTACGAGCAGTACTTC. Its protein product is CSVQQGAFSYEQYF.

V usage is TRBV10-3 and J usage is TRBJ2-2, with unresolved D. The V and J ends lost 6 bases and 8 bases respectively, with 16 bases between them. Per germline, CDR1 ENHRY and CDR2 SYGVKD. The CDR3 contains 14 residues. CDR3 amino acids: CAISSVGLPGELFF. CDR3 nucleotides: TGTGCCATCAGCTCCGTTGGCCTTCCAGGGGAGCTGTTTTTT.

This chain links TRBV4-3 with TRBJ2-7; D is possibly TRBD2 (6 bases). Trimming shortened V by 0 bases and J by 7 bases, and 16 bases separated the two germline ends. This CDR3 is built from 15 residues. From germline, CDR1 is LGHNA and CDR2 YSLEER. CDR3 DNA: TGCGCCAGCAGCCAAGATAGCGGAGGCGGTCGGGAGCAGTACTTC. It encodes CASSQDSGGGREQYF.

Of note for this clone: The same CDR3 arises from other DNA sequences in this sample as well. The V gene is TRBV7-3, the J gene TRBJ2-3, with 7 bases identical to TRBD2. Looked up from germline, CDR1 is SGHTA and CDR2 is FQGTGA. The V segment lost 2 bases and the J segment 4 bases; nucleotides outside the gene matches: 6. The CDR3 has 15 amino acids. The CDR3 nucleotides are TGTGCCAGCAGCTTAGGCGGGAGCCTTGCAGATACGCAGTATTTT. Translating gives CASSLGGSLADTQYF.

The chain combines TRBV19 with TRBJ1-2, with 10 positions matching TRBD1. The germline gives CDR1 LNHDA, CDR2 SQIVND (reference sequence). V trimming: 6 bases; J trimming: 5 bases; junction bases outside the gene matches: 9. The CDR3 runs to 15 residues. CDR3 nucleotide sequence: TGTGCCAGTAGCCCGATCGGGACAGGGGAATATGGCTACACCTTC. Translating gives CASSPIGTGEYGYTF. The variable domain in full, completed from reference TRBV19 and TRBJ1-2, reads DGGITQSPKYLFRKEGQNVTLSCEQNLNHDAMYWYRQDPGQGLRLIYYSQIVNDFQKGDIAEGYSVSREKKESFPLTVTSAQKNPTAFYLCASSPIGTGEYGYTFGSGTRLTVV.

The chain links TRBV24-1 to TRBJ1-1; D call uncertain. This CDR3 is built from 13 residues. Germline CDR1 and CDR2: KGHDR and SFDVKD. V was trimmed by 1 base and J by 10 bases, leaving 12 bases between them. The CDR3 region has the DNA TGTGCCACCAGTGATTTTAGAAGTTCGAGAGCTTTCTTT. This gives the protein CATSDFRSSRAFF.

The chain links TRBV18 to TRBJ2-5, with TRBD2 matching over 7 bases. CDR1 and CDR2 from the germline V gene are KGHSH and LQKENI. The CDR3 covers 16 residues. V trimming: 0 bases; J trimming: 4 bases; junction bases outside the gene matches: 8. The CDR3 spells CASSPPGGVARETQYF. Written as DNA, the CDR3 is TGTGCCAGCTCACCACCGGGAGGGGTGGCGCGAGAGACCCAGTACTTC.

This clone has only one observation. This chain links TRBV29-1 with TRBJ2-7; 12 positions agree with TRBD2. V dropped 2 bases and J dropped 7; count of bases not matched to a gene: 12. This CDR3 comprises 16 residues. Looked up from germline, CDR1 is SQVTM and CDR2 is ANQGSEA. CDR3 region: CSVETSRILAGGEQYF. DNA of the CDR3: TGCAGCGTTGAAACCTCCAGGATACTAGCGGGGGGAGAGCAGTACTTC.

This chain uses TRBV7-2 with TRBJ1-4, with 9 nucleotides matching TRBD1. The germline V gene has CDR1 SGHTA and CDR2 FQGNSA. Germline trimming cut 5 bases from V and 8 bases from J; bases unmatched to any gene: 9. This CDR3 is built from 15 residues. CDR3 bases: TGTGCCAGCAGCGCGGGACAGGGAGGGTACGAAAAACTGTTTTTT. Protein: CASSAGQGGYEKLFF.

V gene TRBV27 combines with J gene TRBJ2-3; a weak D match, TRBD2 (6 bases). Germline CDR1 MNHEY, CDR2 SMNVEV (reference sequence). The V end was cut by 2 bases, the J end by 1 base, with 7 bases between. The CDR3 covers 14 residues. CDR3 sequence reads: CASSLAGRTDTQYF. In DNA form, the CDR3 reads TGTGCCAGCAGTTTAGCGGGACGCACAGATACGCAGTATTTT.

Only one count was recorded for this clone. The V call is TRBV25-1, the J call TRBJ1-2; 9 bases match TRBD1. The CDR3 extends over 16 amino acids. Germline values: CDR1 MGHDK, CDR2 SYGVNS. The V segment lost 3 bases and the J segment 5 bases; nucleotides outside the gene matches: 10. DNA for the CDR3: TGTGCCAGCAGTGAGCCGGGGGACAGGGAGGCTTATGGCTACACCTTC. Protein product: CASSEPGDREAYGYTF.

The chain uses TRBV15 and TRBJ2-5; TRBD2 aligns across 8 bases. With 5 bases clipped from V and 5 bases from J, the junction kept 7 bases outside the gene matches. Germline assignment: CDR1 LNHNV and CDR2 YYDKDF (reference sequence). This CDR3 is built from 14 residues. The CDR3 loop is CATSLSGNGETQYF. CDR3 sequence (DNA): TGTGCCACCAGCCTTAGCGGGAACGGGGAGACCCAGTACTTC.